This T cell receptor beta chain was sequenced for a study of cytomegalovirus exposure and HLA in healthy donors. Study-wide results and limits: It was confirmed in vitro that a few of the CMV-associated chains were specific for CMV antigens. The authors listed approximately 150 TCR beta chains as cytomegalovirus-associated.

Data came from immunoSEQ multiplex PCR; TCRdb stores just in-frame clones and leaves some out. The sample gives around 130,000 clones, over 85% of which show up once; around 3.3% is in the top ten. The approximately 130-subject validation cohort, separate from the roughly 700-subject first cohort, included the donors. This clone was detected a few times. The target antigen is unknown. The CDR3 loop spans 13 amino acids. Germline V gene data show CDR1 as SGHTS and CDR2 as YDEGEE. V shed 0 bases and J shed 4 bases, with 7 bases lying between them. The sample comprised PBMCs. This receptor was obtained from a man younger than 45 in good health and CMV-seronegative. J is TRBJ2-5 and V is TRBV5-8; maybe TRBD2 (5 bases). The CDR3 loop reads CASSLERGETQYF. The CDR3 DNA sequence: TGTGCCAGCAGCTTGGAACGGGGAGAGACCCAGTACTTC.